The clone carrying this T cell receptor beta chain showed up many times. The antigen is undetermined. These data are taken from a study of T cells in Graves' hyperthyroidism and ophthalmopathy. The study's findings and limits: Most clonotypes expanded in thyroid above 0.001 were likewise present in blood.

The CDR3 regions of TCR beta were amplified from RNA transcripts. An initial round of RT-PCR targeting the TCR CDR3 relied on the HTBI primer set. TCRdb re-called the multiplex PCR reads with MiXCR, one entry per CDR3 protein. The data contain fewer than 650,000 distinct CDR3 sequences, about 14% of them seen just once; the ten biggest clones take up 4.5% to 6%. This CDR3 has 16 amino acids. The germline CDR1 and CDR2 sequences are KGHDR and SFDVKD. V shed 2 bases and J shed 7 bases, with 19 bases lying between them. This TCR was sampled from a woman younger than 45 with Graves' hyperthyroidism that later progressed to Graves' ophthalmopathy. This chain joins TRBV24-1 and TRBJ1-1; tentatively, D is TRBD1 (6 bases). Input material: blood. The CDR3 loop reads CATSDSGTTRIHEAFF. In DNA form, the CDR3 reads TGTGCCACCAGTGATTCGGGGACAACGAGAATACATGAAGCTTTCTTT.